The 21 T cell receptor beta chains below were found in one sample sequenced in a study of T cell responses to AZD1222 COVID-19 vaccine (dated by TCRdb to about 2021). The library was prepared using the immunoSEQ multiplex PCR assay. Held by TCRdb, this immuneACCESS table contains in-frame sequences only and omits some clones. Under half of the omission traces to an unresolved V gene where checked; the cause of the rest is unknown. This sample lists tens of thousands of clones; 75% to 90% were detected once. The ten largest clones add up to roughly 3.1% of the sample. Taken with the paper, the label for time point translates to: about 28 days (+/-7) after the second vaccine dose. The source was peripheral blood, collected 28 days after the second AZD1222 dose. The receptor set was obtained from an adult who received the AZD1222 COVID-19 vaccine.

The chain has TRBV6-5 and TRBJ1-6; the match to TRBD1 covers 7 bases. The germline CDR1 and CDR2 sequences are MNHEY and SVGAGI. Germline trimming cut 5 bases from V and 11 bases from J; bases unmatched to any gene: 6. The CDR3 extends over 13 amino acids. CDR3 DNA: TGTGCCAGCAGTAGTCACAGGGGTCCACCCCTCCACTTT. The encoded protein is CASSSHRGPPLHF.

The rearrangement links TRBV5-1 to TRBJ2-1, with 10 nucleotides matching TRBD1. The CDR3 is 17 residues long. Unmatched junction bases numbered 11, after V lost 0 bases and J lost 8 bases. The germline V gene has CDR1 SGHRS and CDR2 YFSETQ. CDR3 sequence reads: CASSLVLVGTGVDEQFF. The CDR3 DNA follows: TGCGCCAGCAGCTTGGTACTCGTAGGGACAGGGGTTGATGAGCAGTTCTTC.

V and J are TRBV7-2 and TRBJ1-1; D uncertain. Trimming took 0 bases from V and 4 from J, leaving 12 bases between them. Germline V gives CDR1 SGHTA, CDR2 FQGNSA. The CDR3 runs 15 residues. CDR3 in amino acids: CASSLAYPRGTEAFF. The CDR3 nucleotides read TGTGCCAGCAGCTTAGCGTACCCCCGGGGCACTGAAGCTTTCTTT.

V and J are TRBV28 and TRBJ2-1; D is possibly TRBD1 or TRBD2 (5 bases each). The ends were cut back, 7 bases at V and 5 bases at J, with 21 bases in the middle. Germline CDR1 and CDR2: MDHEN and SYDVKM. This CDR3 contains 16 residues. The CDR3 DNA follows: TGTGCCAGCACCTCGGGGCTCCTAACATCGGACAATGAGCAGTTCTTC. It specifies CASTSGLLTSDNEQFF.

There are a few counts of this clone. The chain uses TRBV7-9 and TRBJ1-2, with 8 bases fitting TRBD1. Per the germline V gene, CDR1 is SEHNR and CDR2 is FQNEAQ (reference sequence). Trimming cost V 5 bases and J 8 bases; bases outside gene matches: 13. The CDR3 length is 15 residues. The DNA for the CDR3 is TGTGCCAGCAGCCTTCAGCAGGGGGCGAGGGCCGGCTACACCTTC. This codes for CASSLQQGARAGYTF.

The V call is TRBV4-2, the J call TRBJ2-7; TRBD2 is a possible D gene (5 bases). Trimming removed 0 bases at V and 3 bases at J, with 12 bases between. CDR1 is LGHNA, CDR2 YNFKEQ, per germline. This CDR3 is built from 15 residues. For the CDR3, the DNA is TGTGCCAGCAGCCAAGAAAGGACTCTAGGCTACGAGCAGTACTTC. Its translation: CASSQERTLGYEQYF.

This clone rates as medium-sized. The chain recombines TRBV24-1 with TRBJ1-5; 12 bases align to TRBD1. Looked up from germline, CDR1 is KGHDR and CDR2 is SFDVKD. The CDR3 is 15 amino acids. Trimming took 6 bases from V and 9 from J; bases not matched to a gene: 8. The CDR3 region has the DNA TGTGCCACCAGTACCGGGACAGGGGGCAATGGGCCCCAGCATTTT. It encodes CATSTGTGGNGPQHF.

The V and J genes are TRBV6-1 and TRBJ1-6, with D unclear. The V gene lost 1 base and the J gene lost 9 bases, with 7 bases spanning the gap. This CDR3 is built from 13 residues. Germline values: CDR1 MNHNS, CDR2 SASEGT. The CDR3 coding sequence is TGTGCCAGCAGTGAAGATCTCTTTTCACCCCTCCACTTT. Amino acids: CASSEDLFSPLHF.

This sequence joins TRBV28 and TRBJ1-1; 9 nucleotides line up with TRBD1. In germline, CDR1 is MDHEN, CDR2 SYDVKM. The CDR3 consists of 14 residues. V shed 5 bases, J shed 7 bases, and the junction held 8 bases outside the gene matches. CDR3 bases: TGTGCCAGCAGTAAGGACAGGGGCGCAGGTGAAGCTTTCTTT. It translates to CASSKDRGAGEAFF.

The chain has TRBV30 and TRBJ2-1; the match to TRBD2 covers 11 bases. CDR3 length: 16 residues. Trimming at V came to 1 base and at J to 7 bases, leaving 9 bases not matched to a gene. The germline V gene encodes CDR1 GTSNPN and CDR2 SVGIG (reference sequence). Written as DNA, the CDR3 is TGTGCCTGGAGTGCCGAACTAGCGGGAGTAGGTAATGAGCAGTTCTTC. It translates to CAWSAELAGVGNEQFF. Together with reference TRBV30 and TRBJ2-1, the CDR3 gives the full variable domain: SQTIHQWPATLVQPVGSPLSLECTVEGTSNPNLYWYRQAAGRGLQLLFYSVGIGQISSEVPQNLSASRPQDRQFILSSKKLLLSDSGFYLCAWSAELAGVGNEQFFGPGTRLTVL.

This clone showed up just a few times. The chain couples TRBV2 to TRBJ2-5; possible D gene TRBD2, 5 bases. CDR1 is SNHLY, CDR2 FYNNEI, per germline. The CDR3 covers 14 residues. The V and J ends lost 6 bases and 4 bases respectively, with 15 bases between them. The CDR3 protein is CASSLLGSRETQYF. DNA of the CDR3: TGTGCCAGCAGCTTACTAGGGAGTCGAGAGACCCAGTACTTC.

This chain uses TRBV30 with TRBJ1-1; D unclear. In germline, CDR1 is GTSNPN, CDR2 SVGIG (reference sequence). The CDR3 has 12 residues. V lost 0 bases to trimming and J lost 7 bases, with 9 bases between them. In nucleotides, the CDR3 is TGTGCCTGGAGTGTTTTGAGAATTGAAGCTTTCTTT. Its protein is CAWSVLRIEAFF.

This chain joins TRBV3-1 (or the pseudogene TRBV3-2) and TRBJ1-3, with D maybe TRBD1 (5 bases). Between the trimmed V and J ends, which lost 3 bases and 6 bases, there was a span of 18 bases. The CDR3 consists of 16 residues. Germline CDR1 and CDR2: LGHDT and YNNKEL (reference sequence). The CDR3 DNA reads TGTGCCAGCAGCCAGGACCCCCAGGGTAAGGAAAACACCATATATTTT. Translating it yields CASSQDPQGKENTIYF.

The chain carries TRBV11-2 and TRBJ1-4; no reliable D call. Germline V gene lookup returns CDR1 SGHAT and CDR2 FQNNGV. Trimming pared 5 bases from V and 6 bases from J, leaving 16 bases between. This CDR3 has 15 amino acids. The CDR3 DNA reads as TGTGCCAGCAGCCCAGAGGATGGGCGCTATGAAAAACTGTTTTTT. As protein: CASSPEDGRYEKLFF.

This chain links TRBV13 with TRBJ2-4, with D hard to call. V lost 2 bases to trimming and J lost 0 bases, with 5 bases between them. The V gene's germline CDR1 is PRHDT and CDR2 FYEKMQ (reference sequence). The CDR3 has 14 amino acids. The CDR3 sequence: CASSLRLAKNIQYF. The CDR3 DNA reads as TGTGCCAGCAGCTTAAGGCTAGCCAAAAACATTCAGTACTTC. Complete variable domain (other parts from reference TRBV13 and TRBJ2-4): AAGVIQSPRHLIKEKRETATLKCYPIPRHDTVYWYQQGPGQDPQFLISFYEKMQSDKGSIPDRFSAQQFSDYHSELNMSSLELGDSALYFCASSLRLAKNIQYFGAGTRLSVL.

V and J are TRBV6-6 and TRBJ1-2, with unresolved D. CDR3 length: 15 residues. CDR1 is MNHNY, CDR2 SVGAGI, per germline (reference sequence). V was shortened by 0 bases and J by 4 bases, with 12 bases between the two germline ends. Here the CDR3 DNA reads TGTGCCAGCAGTTACTCAAGGCAGGAAAGCTATGGCTACACCTTC. This encodes CASSYSRQESYGYTF.

The V and J genes are TRBV9 and TRBJ2-5; 12 bases are shared with TRBD2. V shed 0 bases, J shed 7 bases, and the junction held 7 bases outside the gene matches. Germline assignment: CDR1 SGDLS and CDR2 YYNGEE. This CDR3 region has 16 residues. The CDR3 reads CASSVAGTSGSATQYF. The CDR3 DNA follows: TGTGCCAGCAGCGTAGCGGGGACTAGCGGGTCCGCGACCCAGTACTTC.

The CDR3 is CASSSPAGNTEAFF. In nucleotides, the CDR3 is TGTGCCAGCAGTTCTCCTGCAGGCAACACTGAAGCTTTCTTT. The chain uses TRBV7-2 and TRBJ1-1; D remains ambiguous. Per the germline V gene, CDR1 is SGHTA and CDR2 is FQGNSA. This CDR3 contains 14 residues. Trimming cost V 6 bases and J 2 bases, with 13 bases left between them.

This clone was counted between two and nine times. The chain combines TRBV24-1 with TRBJ2-1; D unclear. The CDR3 is 13 amino acids. Per germline, CDR1 KGHDR and CDR2 SFDVKD. Trimming took 6 bases from V and 4 from J, leaving 9 bases between them. CDR3 nucleotide sequence: TGTGCCACCAGTATTTCCCCTTACAATGAGCAGTTCTTC. Translating gives CATSISPYNEQFF.

The CDR3 bases are TGTGCCAGCAGTCTCGGGGCTCACTATGGCTACACCTTC. It is translated as CASSLGAHYGYTF. The V and J genes are TRBV28 and TRBJ1-2, with D perhaps TRBD1 (5 bases). The CDR3 runs 13 residues. V was clipped by 5 bases and J by 3 bases, with 10 bases between them. Germline loops: CDR1 MDHEN, CDR2 SYDVKM.

This clone was picked up a small number of times. The V gene is TRBV3-1 (or the pseudogene TRBV3-2), the J gene TRBJ1-2; D is ambiguous. The V gene lost 0 bases and the J gene lost 2 bases, with 16 bases spanning the gap. The CDR3 contains 17 residues. Germline assignment: CDR1 LGHDT and CDR2 YNNKEL (reference sequence). Written as DNA, the CDR3 is TGTGCCAGCAGCCAAGATCTTATCGGCAGCCTAAACTATGGCTACACCTTC. Its protein product is CASSQDLIGSLNYGYTF.